Below, one T cell receptor beta chain is given with its context. Its antigen remains unknown. Data came from immunoSEQ multiplex PCR; TCRdb stores just in-frame clones and leaves some out. The table includes roughly 30,000 clones, 85% to 90% detected once. This entry comes from a study of a mutant IDH1 vaccine in newly diagnosed glioma. About the research overall: Previous care, which was radiotherapy, temozolomide, or both, most often involved both.

Time point noted: week 23, last vaccination. The vaccine gave 300 ug of a 20-mer mutant IDH1 peptide subcutaneously per dose. The TCR originated in a man in his forties with glioma. This specimen was PBMCs, taken from a glioma patient whose treatment included an IDH1 peptide vaccine.

The CDR3 is CASSLEMNTEAFF. The CDR3 coding sequence is TGTGCCAGCAGCTTAGAAATGAACACTGAAGCTTTCTTT. This chain connects TRBV7-2 to TRBJ1-1; the D is unclear. The CDR3 consists of 13 residues. Germline CDR1 reads SGHTA; CDR2 reads FQGNSA. Between the trimmed V and J ends, which lost 1 base and 0 bases, there was a span of 3 bases.